This is a list of T cell receptor beta chains from one sample in a study of T cells in Graves' hyperthyroidism and ophthalmopathy. MiXCR was run by TCRdb on the multiplex PCR reads, yielding one entry per CDR3 protein. Here the sample spans over 650,000 distinct CDR3 sequences, nearly 45% being singletons. Sequenced sample: peripheral blood or thyroid tissue (not recorded which). These receptor sequences come from an adult man with Graves' disease, either hyperthyroidism or ophthalmopathy (not recorded which). CDR3s include the opening cysteine and the closing phenylalanine or tryptophan. The order of the fields is D gene, CDR3 length, J gene, V gene, clone size, CDR3 protein, CDR3 DNA. A D gene is named only where the DNA matches it firmly. Clone size, where shown, is once, few, many, or a class for clones that have expanded.

>TRBD1|12|TRBJ1-5|TRBV6-5|-
CASSWTGGPQHF
TGTGCCAGCAGTTGGACAGGGGGGCCCCAGCATTTT
>-|14|TRBJ1-1|TRBV5-1|few
CASSLRLENTEAFF
TGCGCCAGCAGCTTGCGTTTAGAGAACACTGAAGCTTTCTTT
>-|15|TRBJ2-5|TRBV7-7|once
CASSLSPGSRETQYF
TGTGCTAGCAGCTTATCCCCGGGAAGTAGGGAGACCCAGTACTTC
>TRBD1|13|TRBJ1-3|TRBV29-1|-
CAFQGGPGNTIYF
TGTGCCTTCCAGGGGGGACCGGGAAACACCATATATTTT
>TRBD2|15|TRBJ2-7|TRBV6-1|-
CASSEVSGTPYEQYF
TGTGCCAGCAGTGAAGTTAGCGGGACCCCCTACGAGCAGTACTTC
>-|15|TRBJ1-1|TRBV2|many
CASSGSRELNTEAFF
TGTGCCAGCAGTGGCTCCAGGGAATTGAACACTGAAGCTTTCTTT
>-|14|TRBJ2-5|TRBV7-9|-
CASSFEGRQETQYF
TGTGCCAGCAGCTTTGAGGGGCGCCAAGAGACCCAGTACTTC
>TRBD1|14|TRBJ2-2|TRBV19|few
CASKQGWDTGELFF
TGTGCCAGTAAACAGGGGTGGGACACCGGGGAGCTGTTTTTT
>-|11|TRBJ1-5|TRBV7-2|-
CASRWGQPQHF
TGTGCCAGCAGGTGGGGTCAGCCCCAGCATTTT
>-|11|TRBJ2-7|TRBV29-1|-
CSFSGPTAQYF
TGCAGTTTCTCAGGACCTACGGCGCAGTACTTC
>TRBD1|13|TRBJ2-7|TRBV20-1|-
CSPFPDRGREQYF
TGCAGTCCCTTTCCCGACAGGGGGCGTGAGCAGTATTTC
>TRBD1|16|TRBJ1-5|TRBV7-6|once
CASNPGGTGGDQPQHF
TGTGCCAGCAACCCAGGCGGGACAGGGGGCGATCAGCCCCAGCATTTT
>TRBD2|14|TRBJ2-7|TRBV2|-
CASSSGTTHYEQYF
TGTGCCAGCAGTTCCGGGACTACCCACTACGAGCAGTACTTC
>-|13|TRBJ2-5|TRBV7-9|-
CASSLGGARPQYF
TGTGCCAGCAGCTTGGGTGGGGCTCGGCCCCAGTACTTC
>-|15|TRBJ2-2|TRBV12-3/TRBV12-4|once
CASSFSWEVTGELFF
TGTGCCAGCAGTTTTTCTTGGGAGGTCACCGGGGAGCTGTTTTTT
>-|16|TRBJ1-2|TRBV7-8|many
CASSPTAGLRYYGYTF
TGTGCCAGCAGCCCAACCGCGGGACTGCGGTACTATGGCTACACCTTC
>-|13|TRBJ1-1|TRBV25-1|many
CASNGPMNTEAFF
TGTGCCAGCAACGGACCTATGAACACTGAAGCTTTCTTT
>-|13|TRBJ2-7|TRBV5-1|-
CASQDIAVYEQYF
TGCGCCAGCCAAGACATAGCGGTCTACGAGCAGTACTTC
>-|13|TRBJ1-5|TRBV6-5|-
CASRWYSNQPQHF
TGTGCCAGCAGATGGTATAGCAATCAGCCCCAGCATTTT
>TRBD1|14|TRBJ1-2|TRBV7-3|once
CASSQGDRDGGYTF
TGTGCCAGCAGCCAAGGGGACAGGGACGGAGGCTACACCTTC
>-|13|TRBJ1-1|TRBV10-3|few
CAISVGVPAEAFF
TGTGCCATCAGTGTGGGGGTTCCCGCTGAAGCTTTCTTT
>TRBD1|15|TRBJ2-7|TRBV5-1|-
CASSRKTGGTYEQYF
TGCGCCAGCAGCCGAAAGACAGGGGGCACCTACGAGCAGTACTTC
>-|9|TRBJ1-2|TRBV9|many
CASSERGAF
TGTGCCAGCAGCGAACGGGGGGCCTTC
>-|14|TRBJ1-1|TRBV2|-
CASSAGPGGTEAFF
TGTGCCAGCAGTGCGGGCCCGGGAGGCACTGAAGCTTTCTTT
>-|14|TRBJ2-2|TRBV5-1|few
CASSLGADTGELFF
TGCGCCAGCAGCTTGGGGGCAGACACCGGGGAGCTGTTTTTT
>-|15|TRBJ1-6|TRBV7-9|many
CASSLAGTLNSPLHF
TGTGCCAGCAGCTTAGCTGGGACACTGAATTCACCCCTCCACTTT
>-|13|TRBJ2-2|TRBV10-3|many
CAISGEPTGELFF
TGTGCCATCAGTGGGGAGCCAACCGGGGAGCTGTTTTTT
>TRBD1|15|TRBJ2-5|TRBV6-1|once
CASSNTGQGAETQYF
TGTGCCAGCAGCAATACCGGACAGGGGGCCGAGACCCAGTACTTC
>TRBD1|15|TRBJ1-5|TRBV14|-
CASSRTGGADQPRHF
TGTGCCAGCAGCCGGACAGGGGGCGCGGATCAGCCCCGGCATTTT
>TRBD1|13|TRBJ2-7|TRBV20-1|-
CSASPGQGYEQYF
TGCAGTGCTAGTCCGGGACAGGGGTACGAGCAGTACTTC
>-|15|TRBJ1-6|TRBV9|few
CASSVDGRSSSPLHF
TGTGCCAGCAGCGTAGACGGTAGGTCCTCGTCTCCCCTCCACTTT
>-|14|TRBJ2-5|TRBV29-1|once
CSVEGGAFAETQYF
TGCAGCGTTGAGGGGGGGGCCTTCGCCGAGACCCAGTACTTC
>-|17|TRBJ1-5|TRBV2|-
CASSEADLGYSNQPQHF
TGTGCCAGCAGTGAAGCCGACCTTGGTTATAGCAATCAGCCCCAGCATTTT
>-|11|TRBJ1-4|TRBV25-1|many
CASSELAKLFF
TGTGCCAGCAGTGAACTTGCAAAACTGTTTTTT
>TRBD1|15|TRBJ1-2|TRBV20-1|-
CSAREQGAVNYGYTF
TGCAGTGCTAGAGAGCAGGGGGCGGTTAACTATGGCTACACCTTC
>TRBD2|16|TRBJ2-7|TRBV20-1|few
CSATGTSGRVSYEQYF
TGCAGTGCTACTGGGACTAGCGGGAGAGTCTCCTACGAGCAGTACTTC
>-|13|TRBJ1-3|TRBV19|-
CASSPVPGNTIYF
TGTGCCAGTAGTCCCGTCCCTGGAAACACCATATATTTT
>TRBD1|17|TRBJ1-4|TRBV7-6|-
CASSKYGQGATNEKLFF
TGTGCCAGCAGCAAATACGGACAGGGTGCAACTAATGAAAAACTGTTTTTT
>-|16|TRBJ1-1|TRBV25-1|-
CASSATSGLGDTEAFF
TGTGCCAGCAGTGCAACAAGCGGCTTGGGGGACACTGAAGCTTTCTTT
>-|14|TRBJ1-4|TRBV25-1|-
CASSEGGGEEKLFF
TGTGCCAGCAGTGAGGGGGGGGGCGAAGAAAAACTGTTTTTT
>TRBD2|19|TRBJ2-5|TRBV6-5|few
CASSGRGTSGGAYQETQYF
TGTGCCAGCAGTGGCAGGGGGACTAGCGGGGGAGCCTACCAAGAGACCCAGTACTTC
>-|10|TRBJ2-5|TRBV20-1|-
CSGEEETQYF
TGCAGCGGGGAGGAAGAGACCCAGTACTTC
>TRBD2|20|TRBJ2-5|TRBV10-3|-
CAISESPSGGAGGPSETQYF
TGTGCCATCAGTGAGTCGCCTAGCGGGGGTGCCGGCGGTCCTTCGGAGACCCAGTACTTC
>-|13|TRBJ2-5|TRBV25-1|-
CASSAAGSETQYF
TGTGCCAGCAGTGCGGCTGGGAGTGAGACCCAGTACTTC
>TRBD1|13|TRBJ2-7|TRBV7-3|many
CASSFSTGYEQYF
TGTGCCAGCAGCTTTTCGACAGGGTACGAGCAGTACTTC
>TRBD1|15|TRBJ1-4|TRBV7-9|-
CASSRDRGLGEKLFF
TGTGCCAGCAGCCGAGACAGGGGCTTAGGCGAAAAACTGTTTTTT
>TRBD1|14|TRBJ1-2|TRBV2|-
CASTWRGQLYGYTF
TGTGCCAGCACCTGGAGGGGACAGCTGTATGGCTACACCTTC
>-|9|TRBJ1-2|TRBV10-3|-
CAIGTVNTF
TGTGCCATCGGGACGGTGAACACCTTC
>-|13|TRBJ2-5|TRBV5-4|-
CASSLDPVETQYF
TGTGCCAGCAGCTTGGACCCAGTGGAGACCCAGTACTTC
>-|14|TRBJ1-1|TRBV29-1|-
CSVARGAKNTEAFF
TGCAGCGTAGCCCGGGGGGCTAAGAACACTGAAGCTTTCTTT
>TRBD1|13|TRBJ1-2|TRBV9|-
CASGDSPVLRYTF
TGTGCCAGCGGGGACAGCCCAGTCTTACGCTACACCTTC
>-|17|TRBJ1-6|TRBV12-3/TRBV12-4|once
CASTGTVLGSYNPPLHF
TGTGCCAGCACCGGGACGGTCCTCGGGTCCTATAATCCACCCCTCCACTTT
>-|15|TRBJ2-5|TRBV10-3|few
CAISESRGSGETQYF
TGTGCCATCAGTGAGTCAAGAGGATCGGGGGAGACCCAGTACTTC
>TRBD1|17|TRBJ1-4|TRBV11-2|-
CASSPGGTAPTNEKLFF
TGTGCCAGCAGCCCGGGAGGGACAGCCCCAACTAATGAAAAACTGTTTTTT
>TRBD1|13|TRBJ2-5|TRBV7-9|-
CASRDRGPETQYF
TGTGCCAGCAGGGACAGGGGGCCGGAGACCCAGTACTTC
>-|18|TRBJ2-7|TRBV7-3|-
CASSLGGGDTTWVYEQYF
TGTGCCAGCAGCCTAGGGGGGGGGGATACCACGTGGGTCTACGAGCAGTACTTC
>TRBD2|17|TRBJ2-5|TRBV14|-
CASSQDQLAGGPETQYF
TGTGCCAGCAGCCAAGACCAACTAGCGGGAGGGCCTGAGACCCAGTACTTC
>-|14|TRBJ2-7|TRBV7-9|many
CASSLVGAGYEQYF
TGTGCCAGCAGCTTAGTGGGGGCGGGCTACGAGCAGTACTTC
>TRBD1|14|TRBJ1-1|TRBV29-1|-
CSSLTAEGATEAFF
TGCAGCAGCCTTACCGCTGAGGGGGCCACTGAAGCTTTCTTT
>-|14|TRBJ2-6|TRBV5-1|-
CASSGDSGANVLTF
TGCGCCAGCAGTGGGGACTCTGGGGCCAACGTCCTGACTTTC